The entry that follows covers one TCR beta chain sequence. Its antigen is still unknown. The data are from a study of siplizumab effects on memory and regulatory T cells. Findings of the study overall: Confirmatory evidence of suppressive function in proliferating siplizumab-culture Tregs was not obtained.

Per germline, CDR1 SGHRS and CDR2 YFSETQ. The ends were cut back, 4 bases at V and 6 bases at J, with 10 bases in the middle. The CDR3 runs 12 residues. TCRdb's table, derived via immunoSEQ multiplex PCR, lists solely in-frame clones and lacks some. The table includes some 81,000 clones, roughly 94% detected once. What was sequenced was CD8+ T cells sorted from blood. This TCR was sampled from a human donor in good health. The V and J genes are TRBV5-1 and TRBJ1-1, with D perhaps TRBD1 (5 bases). The CDR3 here is CASSGGTAEAFF. CDR3 DNA sequence: TGCGCCAGCAGCGGAGGGACCGCTGAAGCTTTCTTT.